This TCR beta chain was captured in a study of cytomegalovirus exposure and HLA in healthy donors. Study conclusions and caveats: The study found most TCR sequences rare, yet found some public TCRs in many donors.

CDR3 length: 15 amino acids. Germline CDR1 MNHNS, CDR2 SASEGT. Trimming removed 6 bases from V and 2 bases from J; junction bases left unmatched: 7. Here immunoSEQ multiplex PCR was the method, and the copy in TCRdb shows in-frame clones only, minus some. The sample yields approximately 230,000 clones, approximately 84% seen once. Concerning this clone: Antigen: not known.

The chain carries TRBV6-1 and TRBJ2-5, with TRBD1 matching over 9 bases. Sequenced material: PBMCs. The sequence was obtained from a man aged 18-30 years in good health and CMV-seropositive. The CDR3 region has the DNA TGTGCCAGCAGCTCGAGGACAGGGGTACAAGAGACCCAGTACTTC. Encoded protein: CASSSRTGVQETQYF.